The sequence of this T cell receptor (beta chain) was determined in a study of cytomegalovirus exposure and HLA in healthy donors. With regard to this clone: Its antigen is unidentified.

Whole-study results and caveats: The availability of immune exposure information extended only to CMV serostatus. Both high specificity and high sensitivity reportedly marked the classifier's diagnosis of cytomegalovirus status. Specificity of three CMV-associated chains for CMV antigens was verified in vitro.

Amplification used 60 Vbeta primers and 13 Jbeta primers. Libraries were prepared by immunoSEQ multiplex PCR; TCRdb keeps only in-frame clonotypes and omits some of them. Of 60,000 to 75,000 clones listed, 70% to 75% were seen once; the top ten hold about a fifth. Germline lookup yields CDR1 PRHDT and CDR2 FYEKMQ (reference sequence). CDR3 length: 14 residues. Trimming removed 3 bases from V and 0 bases from J, with 8 bases in between. This receptor was obtained from a woman aged 25 to 39 in good health and CMV-seropositive. The genes are TRBV13 and TRBJ1-1, with no clear D. Sequenced: PBMCs. As DNA, the CDR3 is TGTGCCAGCAGCTTTCGGGGAATGAACACTGAAGCTTTCTTT. Translating gives CASSFRGMNTEAFF. Looking up the rest from reference TRBV13 and TRBJ1-1 gives the full variable domain: AAGVIQSPRHLIKEKRETATLKCYPIPRHDTVYWYQQGPGQDPQFLISFYEKMQSDKGSIPDRFSAQQFSDYHSELNMSSLELGDSALYFCASSFRGMNTEAFFGQGTRLTVV.